This entry lists 21 T cell receptor beta chains sequenced from one sample in a study of T cells in Graves' hyperthyroidism and ophthalmopathy. The investigators amplified TCR beta CDR3 regions from RNA transcripts. The HTBI primer set served for first-round RT-PCR of the TCR CDR3. TCRdb re-called the multiplex PCR reads with MiXCR, one entry per CDR3 protein. The sample consists of hundreds of thousands of distinct CDR3 sequences, less than 25% of them appearing once. Sequenced sample: blood. The source is a man under 40 with Graves' ophthalmopathy.

This clonotype has just a few counts. V is TRBV20-1 and J is TRBJ2-7; D remains unclear. The CDR3 loop spans 16 amino acids. The V and J ends lost 6 bases and 3 bases respectively, with 24 bases between them. The germline V gene has CDR1 DFQATT and CDR2 SNEGSKA (reference sequence). The CDR3 spells CSATRRGYDKNYEQYF. The CDR3 DNA follows: TGCAGTGCGACTCGCCGCGGATATGATAAGAACTACGAGCAGTACTTC.

This clonotype was counted at least ten times. This sequence joins TRBV7-9 and TRBJ2-1, with 15 bases matching TRBD2. CDR3 length: 18 amino acids. J lost 2 bases, V lost 5 bases, and 7 bases had no gene match. Germline-derived CDR1 and CDR2 are SEHNR and FQNEAQ (reference sequence). CDR3 sequence: CASSDAGTSGGTYNEQFF. The CDR3 coding sequence is TGTGCCAGCAGCGACGCCGGGACTAGCGGGGGGACCTACAATGAGCAGTTCTTC.

In this sample, this clonotype turned up a few times. The chain carries TRBV7-3 and TRBJ2-1; 7 bases are a match to TRBD1. V was clipped by 5 bases and J by 0 bases; unmatched bases: 7. Per the germline V gene, CDR1 is SGHTA and CDR2 is FQGTGA. The CDR3 consists of 16 residues. CDR3 amino acids: CASSAQGRSSYNEQFF. As DNA, the CDR3 is TGTGCCAGCAGCGCACAGGGGCGGAGCTCCTACAATGAGCAGTTCTTC. Drawing the rest from reference TRBV7-3 and TRBJ2-1, the complete variable domain is GAGVSQTPSNKVTEKGKYVELRCDPISGHTALYWYRQSLGQGPEFLIYFQGTGAADDSGLPNDRFFAVRPEGSVSTLKIQRTERGDSAVYLCASSAQGRSSYNEQFFGPGTRLTVL.

This clonotype was found a few times. This rearrangement joins TRBV30 to TRBJ2-1; D uncertain. The CDR3 sequence is 12 residues long. Germline loops: CDR1 GTSNPN, CDR2 SVGIG (reference sequence). V shed 3 bases and J shed 9 bases, with 12 bases lying between them. The chain's CDR3 is CAWRAELTEQFF. DNA for the CDR3: TGTGCCTGGAGGGCCGAGTTAACTGAGCAGTTCTTC.

V is TRBV7-2 and J is TRBJ2-7, with D possibly matching TRBD2 (6 bases). The germline gives CDR1 SGHTA, CDR2 FQGNSA. The ends were cut back, 5 bases at V and 6 bases at J, with 17 bases in the middle. This CDR3 has 14 residues. As DNA, the CDR3 is TGTGCCAGCAGCCGGCGGGGCAGGGTAAGCGAGCAGTACTTC. Translation: CASSRRGRVSEQYF.

This clonotype occurred many times. The CDR3 loop is CASRLDQSSYEQYF. The CDR3 region has the DNA TGTGCCAGCAGACTGGACCAAAGCTCCTACGAGCAGTACTTC. The chain recombines TRBV6-1 with TRBJ2-7, with no clear D. The V end was cut by 6 bases, the J end by 0 bases, with 12 bases between. The CDR3 spans 14 residues. CDR1 is MNHNS, CDR2 SASEGT, per germline.

This clonotype was seen at least ten times. The chain uses TRBV28 and TRBJ1-2; D may be TRBD1 (5 bases). V lost 5 bases and J lost 4, with 14 bases in between. The CDR3 is 14 amino acids. Looked up from germline, CDR1 is MDHEN and CDR2 is SYDVKM. Here the CDR3 reads CASSPPQVPYGYTF. The CDR3 bases are TGTGCCAGCAGTCCGCCACAGGTCCCCTATGGCTACACCTTC.

The sample holds a few counts of this clonotype. The V and J genes are TRBV7-2 and TRBJ2-6, with D perhaps matching TRBD1 or TRBD2 (5 bases each). The CDR3 consists of 14 residues. CDR1 and CDR2 from the germline V gene are SGHTA and FQGNSA. V was clipped by 11 bases and J by 3 bases, with 14 bases between them. CDR3 region: CAEGIMGGANVLTF. DNA for the CDR3: TGTGCCGAGGGGATAATGGGTGGGGCCAACGTCCTGACTTTC.

The chain recombines TRBV7-3 with TRBJ2-2; the D is unclear. V was cut by 3 bases and J by 3 bases, with 14 bases left in between. Germline V CDR1 and CDR2: SGHTA, FQGTGA. The CDR3 is made up of 16 amino acids. CDR3 region: CASSFTSVTHTGELFF. The DNA for the CDR3 is TGTGCCAGCAGCTTCACGTCGGTCACCCACACCGGGGAGCTGTTTTTT. Complete variable domain (other parts from reference TRBV7-3 and TRBJ2-2): GAGVSQTPSNKVTEKGKYVELRCDPISGHTALYWYRQSLGQGPEFLIYFQGTGAADDSGLPNDRFFAVRPEGSVSTLKIQRTERGDSAVYLCASSFTSVTHTGELFFGEGSRLTVL.

This clonotype was found a few times. Sequence at one end of the junction differs from germline and may be a read error. The rearrangement joins TRBV24-1 to TRBJ2-1; 7 bases align to TRBD1. The CDR3 spans 13 residues. Germline CDR1 and CDR2: KGHDR and SFDVKD. CDR3 sequence: CVTSDPGRQGQFF. CDR3 nucleotides: TGTGTCACCAGTGACCCCGGTAGACAGGGGCAGTTCTTC.

This clonotype was seen only a few times. The chain combines TRBV20-1 with TRBJ2-1; 10 bases line up with TRBD2. V was pared by 5 bases and J by 3 bases, with 13 bases of the junction left unmatched. Germline-derived CDR1 and CDR2 are DFQATT and SNEGSKA (reference sequence). The CDR3 sequence is 17 residues long. CDR3 in DNA: TGCAGTGCTCATGCTAGCGGGAGTTATCAGCTCTACAATGAGCAGTTCTTC. This sequence encodes CSAHASGSYQLYNEQFF.

The chain couples TRBV30 to TRBJ2-7, with 7 bases identical to TRBD2. After removal of 3 bases from V and 0 bases from J, the junction contained 5 bases not matched to a gene. Germline V gene sequence: CDR1 GTSNPN, CDR2 SVGIG (reference sequence). This CDR3 contains 14 residues. CDR3 residues: CAWSDGGSSYEQYF. DNA for the CDR3: TGTGCCTGGAGCGATGGCGGGAGCTCCTACGAGCAGTACTTC.

This clonotype occurred a few times. The gene calls are TRBV19 and TRBJ2-3; TRBD2 matches at 12 bases. CDR3 size: 16 residues. In germline, CDR1 is LNHDA, CDR2 SQIVND (reference sequence). V lost 4 bases and J lost 5; bases outside the gene matches: 7. For the CDR3, the DNA is TGTGCCAGTAGTACGACTAGCGGGAGTGGTCGAGATACGCAGTATTTT. Translating gives CASSTTSGSGRDTQYF.

The J gene is TRBJ2-1, the V gene TRBV6-2 or TRBV6-3, with 11 nucleotides matching TRBD2. Germline V gene data show CDR1 as MNHEY and CDR2 as SVGEGT. This CDR3 has 12 residues. The DNA for the CDR3 is TGTGCTCCGGGGACTAGCGGCAATGAGCAGTTCTTC. Translating it yields CAPGTSGNEQFF.

This clonotype has only a few counts. The rearrangement links TRBV11-3 to TRBJ2-2; D unresolved. This CDR3 comprises 15 residues. The germline gives CDR1 SGHNT, CDR2 YENEEA. Trimming shortened V by 5 bases and J by 1 base, and 11 bases separated the two germline ends. CDR3 DNA: TGTGCCAGCAGCCCGTCTTTTAGGAACACCGGGGAGCTGTTTTTT. This encodes CASSPSFRNTGELFF. The whole variable domain, remainder taken from reference TRBV11-3 and TRBJ2-2, is EAGVVQSPRYKIIEKKQPVAFWCNPISGHNTLYWYLQNLGQGPELLIRYENEEAVDDSQLPKDRFSAERLKGVDSTLKIQPAELGDSAVYLCASSPSFRNTGELFFGEGSRLTVL.

This clonotype was found many times. V gene TRBV12-3 or TRBV12-4 combines with J gene TRBJ2-7; 14 bases are shared with TRBD2. V lost 4 bases and J lost 2; bases outside the gene matches: 10. This CDR3 is 18 amino acids long. The DNA for the CDR3 is TGTGCCAGCAGTTCACCGGGACTAGCGGGAGTAGTTGCCTACGAGCAGTACTTC. Protein sequence: CASSSPGLAGVVAYEQYF.

This chain links TRBV27 with TRBJ1-6; D perhaps matches TRBD1 (6 bases). The CDR3 is 15 amino acids. Germline CDR1 MNHEY, CDR2 SMNVEV (reference sequence). V shed 6 bases and J shed 4 bases, with 13 bases lying between them. The CDR3 DNA reads as TGTGCCAGCAGGCAACGGACAGATTATAATTCACCCCTCCACTTT. Translated: CASRQRTDYNSPLHF.

This clonotype occurred a few times. The chain recombines TRBV27 with TRBJ1-5; possibly TRBD1 for D (6 bases). Germline assignment: CDR1 MNHEY and CDR2 SMNVEV (reference sequence). The V end was cut by 3 bases, the J end by 1 base, with 16 bases between. The CDR3 covers 17 residues. The chain's CDR3 is CASSLSGDRVSNQPQHF. CDR3 in DNA: TGTGCCAGCAGTTTGTCAGGGGATCGGGTAAGCAATCAGCCCCAGCATTTT.

This clonotype was seen at least ten times. The V and J genes are TRBV11-2 and TRBJ1-2; D gene uncertain. Germline V CDR1 and CDR2: SGHAT, FQNNGV. The CDR3 runs 14 residues. V was cut by 4 bases and J by 0 bases, with 9 bases left in between. The CDR3 bases are TGTGCCAGCAGCTCCCTGACCGCTAACTATGGCTACACCTTC. This codes for CASSSLTANYGYTF.

This clonotype was seen a handful of times. The CDR3: CASSLEHGPYNEQFF. The CDR3 bases are TGTGCCAGCAGCTTAGAGCACGGCCCCTACAATGAGCAGTTCTTC. The chain links TRBV7-2 to TRBJ2-1; no clear D gene. Between the trimmed V and J ends, which lost 1 base and 2 bases, there was a span of 9 bases. The CDR3 totals 15 residues. Germline CDR1 SGHTA, CDR2 FQGNSA.

This clonotype was detected ten times or more. J is TRBJ2-7 and V is TRBV2; D remains ambiguous. Per germline, CDR1 SNHLY and CDR2 FYNNEI. The CDR3 has 11 residues. Trimming left V 5 bases short and J 3 bases short, with 5 bases between. In DNA, the CDR3 is TGTGCCAGCAGTACCCACTACGAGCAGTACTTC. It encodes CASSTHYEQYF. The full variable domain, in which reference TRBV2 and TRBJ2-7 provide the parts outside the CDR3, is EPEVTQTPSHQVTQMGQEVILRCVPISNHLYFYWYRQILGQKVEFLVSFYNNEISEKSEIFDDQFSVERPDGSNFTLKIRSTKLEDSAMYFCASSTHYEQYFGPGTRLTVT.